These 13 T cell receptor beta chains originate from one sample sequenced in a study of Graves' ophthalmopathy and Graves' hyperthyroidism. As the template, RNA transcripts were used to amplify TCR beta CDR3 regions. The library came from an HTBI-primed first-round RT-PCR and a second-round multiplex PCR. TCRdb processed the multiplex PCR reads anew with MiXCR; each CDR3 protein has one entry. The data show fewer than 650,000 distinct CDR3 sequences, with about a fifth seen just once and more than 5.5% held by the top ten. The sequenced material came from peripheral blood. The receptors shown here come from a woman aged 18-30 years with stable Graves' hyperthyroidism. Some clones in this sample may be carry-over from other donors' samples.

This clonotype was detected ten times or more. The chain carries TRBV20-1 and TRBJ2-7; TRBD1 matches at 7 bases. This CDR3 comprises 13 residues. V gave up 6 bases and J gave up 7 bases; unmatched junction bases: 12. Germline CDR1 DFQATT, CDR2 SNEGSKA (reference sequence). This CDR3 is CSATGATQREQYF. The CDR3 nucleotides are TGCAGTGCCACAGGGGCAACCCAGAGGGAGCAGTACTTC.

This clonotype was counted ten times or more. In nucleotides, the CDR3 is TGTGCCAGCAGCCAGGCCGGGACAAACCTGTTTTTT. Protein sequence: CASSQAGTNLFF. The J gene is TRBJ2-2, the V gene TRBV14; D is perhaps TRBD1 (6 bases). V was shortened by 3 bases and J by 14 bases, with 13 bases between the two germline ends. The CDR3 sequence is 12 residues long. Germline CDR1 reads SGHDN; CDR2 reads FVKESK.

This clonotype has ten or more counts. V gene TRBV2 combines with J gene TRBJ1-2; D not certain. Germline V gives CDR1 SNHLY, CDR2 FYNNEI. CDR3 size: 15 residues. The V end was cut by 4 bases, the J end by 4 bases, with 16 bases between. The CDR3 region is CASSATPLGSYGYTF. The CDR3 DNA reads TGTGCCAGCAGTGCTACCCCCTTGGGCAGCTATGGCTACACCTTC.

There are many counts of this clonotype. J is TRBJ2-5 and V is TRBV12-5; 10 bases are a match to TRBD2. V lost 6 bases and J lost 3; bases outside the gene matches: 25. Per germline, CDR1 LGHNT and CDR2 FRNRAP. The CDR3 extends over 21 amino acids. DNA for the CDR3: TGTGCTAGTGGCCAAACCCTGACTAGCGGGTCAATCGCCCGGGCTAAAGAGACCCAGTACTTC. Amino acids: CASGQTLTSGSIARAKETQYF.

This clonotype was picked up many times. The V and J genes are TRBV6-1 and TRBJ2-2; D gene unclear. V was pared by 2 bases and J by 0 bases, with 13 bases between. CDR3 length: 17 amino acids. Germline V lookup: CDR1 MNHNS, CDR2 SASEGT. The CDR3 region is CASSERQRASNTGELFF. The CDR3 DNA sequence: TGTGCCAGCAGTGAACGGCAAAGGGCCTCGAACACCGGGGAGCTGTTTTTT.

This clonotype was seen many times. The DNA for the CDR3 is TGTGCCAGCAGTTACAAGGGCGGGGGGGCGAACACCGGGGAGCTGTTTTTT. Protein: CASSYKGGGANTGELFF. The chain recombines TRBV6-5 with TRBJ2-2; 9 nucleotides line up with TRBD2. Germline trimming cut 2 bases from V and 0 bases from J; bases unmatched to any gene: 4. CDR1 is MNHEY and CDR2 is SVGAGI in the germline V gene. The CDR3 extends over 17 amino acids.

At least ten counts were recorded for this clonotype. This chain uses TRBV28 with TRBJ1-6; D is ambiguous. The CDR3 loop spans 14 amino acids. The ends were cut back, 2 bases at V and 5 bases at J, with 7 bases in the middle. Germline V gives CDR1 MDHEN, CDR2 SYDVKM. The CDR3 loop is CASSLVQDNSPLHF. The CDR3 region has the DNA TGTGCCAGCAGTTTAGTTCAAGATAATTCACCCCTCCACTTT.

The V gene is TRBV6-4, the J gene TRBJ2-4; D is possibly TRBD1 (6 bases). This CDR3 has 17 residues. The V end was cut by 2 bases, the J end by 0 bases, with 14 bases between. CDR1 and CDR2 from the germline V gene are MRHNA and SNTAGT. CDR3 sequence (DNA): TGTGCCAGCAGTGACACCTGGGGGCAACTAGCCAAAAACATTCAGTACTTC. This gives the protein CASSDTWGQLAKNIQYF.

CDR3 bases: TGCGCCAGCAGCCAAGTGTGGGGGGAAGGGACCTACGAGCAGTACTTC. This encodes CASSQVWGEGTYEQYF. The gene calls are TRBV4-1 and TRBJ2-7, with D perhaps matching TRBD2 (6 bases). Germline CDR1 reads MGHRA; CDR2 reads YSYEKL. Deletions cut 1 base from V and 2 bases from J, with 15 bases between. The CDR3 consists of 16 residues.

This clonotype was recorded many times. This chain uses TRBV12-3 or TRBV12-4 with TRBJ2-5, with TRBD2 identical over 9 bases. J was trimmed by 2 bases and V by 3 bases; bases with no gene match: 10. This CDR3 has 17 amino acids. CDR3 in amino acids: CASSFRVLAGSQETQYF. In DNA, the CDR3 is TGTGCCAGCAGTTTTAGGGTCCTAGCGGGGAGTCAAGAGACCCAGTACTTC.

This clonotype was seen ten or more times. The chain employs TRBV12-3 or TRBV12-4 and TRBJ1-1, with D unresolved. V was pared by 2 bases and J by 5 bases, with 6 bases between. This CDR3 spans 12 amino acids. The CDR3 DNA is TGTGCCAGCAGTTTAATGGAAACTGAAGCTTTCTTT. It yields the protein CASSLMETEAFF.

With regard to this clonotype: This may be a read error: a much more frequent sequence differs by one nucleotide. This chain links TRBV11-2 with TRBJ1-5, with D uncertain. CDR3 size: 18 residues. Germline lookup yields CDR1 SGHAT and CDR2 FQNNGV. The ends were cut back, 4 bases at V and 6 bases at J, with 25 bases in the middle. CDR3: CASSYPTAYGGVVQPQHF. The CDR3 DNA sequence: TGTGCCAGCAGCTACCCAACGGCCTACGGCGGGGTCGTTCAGCCCCAGCATTTT.

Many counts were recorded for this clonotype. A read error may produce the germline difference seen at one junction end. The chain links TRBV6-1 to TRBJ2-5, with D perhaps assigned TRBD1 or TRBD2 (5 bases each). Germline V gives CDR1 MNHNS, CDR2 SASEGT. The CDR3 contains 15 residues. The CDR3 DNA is TGTGCCAGCAGTGCCCACCGTACGGGGCAAGAGGCCCAGTACTTC. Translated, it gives CASSAHRTGQEAQYF.